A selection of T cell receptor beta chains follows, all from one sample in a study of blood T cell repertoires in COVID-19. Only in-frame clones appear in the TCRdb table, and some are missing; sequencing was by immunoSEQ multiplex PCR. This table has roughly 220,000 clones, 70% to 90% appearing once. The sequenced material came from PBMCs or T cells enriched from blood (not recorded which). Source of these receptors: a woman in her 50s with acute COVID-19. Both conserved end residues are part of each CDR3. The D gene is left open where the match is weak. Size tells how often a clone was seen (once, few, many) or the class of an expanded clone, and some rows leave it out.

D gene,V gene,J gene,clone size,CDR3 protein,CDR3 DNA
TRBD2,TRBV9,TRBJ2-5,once,CASSVYLGLELETQYF,TGTGCCAGCAGCGTATACCTAGGACTAGAATTGGAGACCCAGTACTTC
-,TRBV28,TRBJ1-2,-,CASSLRGQYGYTF,TGTGCCAGCAGTTTAAGAGGGCAATACGGCTACACCTTC
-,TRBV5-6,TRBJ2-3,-,CASSLVSSRMDTQYF,TGTGCCAGCAGCTTGGTGTCTTCCCGTATGGATACGCAGTATTTT
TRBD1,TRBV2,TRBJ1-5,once,CASSGVGTTGTRGNQPQHF,TGTGCCAGCAGTGGGGTTGGGACGACAGGGACGAGGGGCAATCAGCCCCAGCATTTT
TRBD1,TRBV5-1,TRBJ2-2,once,CASSSTGGLYTGELFF,TGCGCCAGCAGCTCCACAGGGGGCTTATACACCGGGGAGCTGTTTTTT
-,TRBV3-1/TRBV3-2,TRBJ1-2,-,CASSQEATLRGYTF,TGTGCCAGCAGCCAAGAGGCGACTTTGCGAGGCTACACCTTC
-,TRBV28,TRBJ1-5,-,CASRNPRDNQPQHF,TGTGCCAGCAGGAACCCTCGGGACAATCAGCCCCAGCATTTT
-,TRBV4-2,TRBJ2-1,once,CASSQGSGGINEQFF,TGTGCCAGCAGCCAGGGGAGCGGAGGAATCAATGAGCAGTTCTTC
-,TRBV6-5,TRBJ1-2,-,CASSSTRTVLYGYTF,TGTGCCAGCAGTTCCACACGGACAGTTCTCTATGGCTACACCTTC
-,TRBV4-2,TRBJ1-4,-,CASSPQPLGEKLFF,TGTGCCAGCAGCCCCCAACCCTTGGGCGAAAAACTGTTTTTT
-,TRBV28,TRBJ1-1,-,CASSLVGPTLAFF,TGTGCCAGCAGTTTAGTCGGTCCTACCCTGGCTTTCTTT
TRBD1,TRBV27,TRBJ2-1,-,CASSFGQGPYNEQFF,TGTGCCAGCAGTTTTGGACAGGGACCCTACAATGAGCAGTTCTTC
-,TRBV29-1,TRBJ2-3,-,CSVVYRSTQYF,TGCAGCGTTGTATATAGATCTACGCAGTATTTT
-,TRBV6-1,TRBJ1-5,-,CASSEAGGSLPQHF,TGTGCCAGCAGTGAAGCGGGGGGGAGTTTGCCCCAGCATTTT
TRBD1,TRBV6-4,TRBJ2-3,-,CASSESDREVTDTQYF,TGTGCCAGCAGTGAATCAGACAGGGAAGTCACAGATACGCAGTATTTT